Shown below are 17 T cell receptor beta chains from a single sample sequenced in a study of technical replicates of blood from several donors. TCRdb's copy holds only in-frame clones and misses some; the assay was immunoSEQ multiplex PCR. The profile shows tens of thousands of clones, 95% of them singletons. Sequencing was performed on T cells isolated from PBMCs. These receptors all stem from a human donor in good health.

This rearrangement joins TRBV5-1 to TRBJ2-7; D is ambiguous. The CDR3 is 14 amino acids. Per the germline V gene, CDR1 is SGHRS and CDR2 is YFSETQ. V lost 2 bases to trimming and J lost 0 bases, with 9 bases between them. CDR3 loop: CASSFTVTSYEQYF. The DNA for the CDR3 is TGCGCCAGCAGCTTTACAGTAACCTCCTACGAGCAGTACTTC. The variable domain in full, with the rest retrieved from reference TRBV5-1 and TRBJ2-7, is KAGVTQTPRYLIKTRGQQVTLSCSPISGHRSVSWYQQTPGQGLQFLFEYFSETQRNKGNFPGRFSGRQFSNSRSEMNVSTLELGDSALYLCASSFTVTSYEQYFGPGTRLTVT.

This clone has only a few counts. The gene calls are TRBV19 and TRBJ1-5; 7 bases align to TRBD1. The V and J ends lost 5 bases and 1 base, in that order; junction bases with no gene match: 11. Germline V gives CDR1 LNHDA, CDR2 SQIVND (reference sequence). The CDR3 spans 17 residues. In DNA form, the CDR3 reads TGTGCCAGTAGTTATCGCTCAGGGGGGTCGAGCAATCAGCCCCAGCATTTT. Encoded protein: CASSYRSGGSSNQPQHF.

The CDR3 is CAISEDNQETQYF. The CDR3 DNA reads TGTGCCATCAGTGAGGACAACCAAGAGACCCAGTACTTC. The chain employs TRBV10-3 and TRBJ2-5; unclear D gene. The germline gives CDR1 ENHRY, CDR2 SYGVKD. The CDR3 runs to 13 residues. V lost 2 bases to trimming and J lost 0 bases, with 4 bases between them.

V and J are TRBV5-1 and TRBJ2-5, with TRBD2 identical over 9 bases. Looked up from germline, CDR1 is SGHRS and CDR2 is YFSETQ. Trimming took 2 bases from V and 8 from J; bases not matched to a gene: 4. The length of the CDR3 is 13 residues. CDR3 sequence (DNA): TGCGCCAGCAGCTTTAGCGGGAGAACTACCCAGTACTTC. Translating it yields CASSFSGRTTQYF. Together with reference TRBV5-1 and TRBJ2-5, the CDR3 gives the full variable domain: KAGVTQTPRYLIKTRGQQVTLSCSPISGHRSVSWYQQTPGQGLQFLFEYFSETQRNKGNFPGRFSGRQFSNSRSEMNVSTLELGDSALYLCASSFSGRTTQYFGPGTRLLVL.

The chain employs TRBV7-7 and TRBJ2-5; 10 bases are a match to TRBD2. The junction had 10 bases not matched to a gene; V was cut back by 2 bases and J by 4 bases. Germline lookup yields CDR1 SSHAT and CDR2 FNYEAQ (reference sequence). This CDR3 is built from 17 residues. In DNA, the CDR3 is TGTGCCAGCAGCTTATTGGGGCTAGCGGGAGTCGGAGAGACCCAGTACTTC. Residues: CASSLLGLAGVGETQYF.

This clone has just one count. The genes are TRBV28 and TRBJ2-3, with a weak D call TRBD2 (6 bases). V gave up 5 bases and J gave up 0 bases, with 15 bases separating them. This CDR3 region has 16 residues. Germline V gives CDR1 MDHEN, CDR2 SYDVKM. The CDR3 here is CASSLSRSGSTDTQYF. CDR3 DNA sequence: TGTGCCAGCAGTCTAAGTAGAAGCGGGAGCACAGATACGCAGTATTTT.

CDR3 nucleotide sequence: TGTGCCAGCAGCTCCTACGGTAATCAGCCCCAGCATTTT. This encodes CASSSYGNQPQHF. V and J are TRBV28 and TRBJ1-5; D unclear. The CDR3 sequence is 13 residues long. Trimming removed 6 bases at V and 4 bases at J, with 10 bases between. The germline gives CDR1 MDHEN, CDR2 SYDVKM.

The chain carries TRBV7-7 and TRBJ2-5; TRBD2 matches 13 bases. Germline loops: CDR1 SSHAT, CDR2 FNYEAQ (reference sequence). The CDR3 is made up of 15 amino acids. V was pared by 5 bases and J by 7 bases, with 7 bases of the junction left unmatched. In DNA form, the CDR3 reads TGTGCCAGCAGCCTGGGACTAGCGGGGAGGGGGACCCAGTACTTC. As protein: CASSLGLAGRGTQYF.

V is TRBV21-1 and J is TRBJ1-1. TRBV21-1 is a recognized pseudogene. The CDR3 has 12 amino acids. The CDR3 region has the DNA TGTGCCAGCAGAGCGGGCGGGGGAGAAGCTTTCTTT. Residues: CASRAGGGEAFF.

The chain links TRBV30 to TRBJ1-6; TRBD1 aligns across 7 bases. The CDR3 spans 14 residues. The trim removed 0 bases at V and 7 bases at J, leaving 3 bases unmatched. CDR1 is GTSNPN, CDR2 SVGIG, per germline (reference sequence). Written as DNA, the CDR3 is TGTGCCTGGAGTGTGGGACAGAAGAATTCACCCCTCCACTTT. Protein: CAWSVGQKNSPLHF.

The chain recombines TRBV15 with TRBJ1-4; TRBD1 might be the D (6 bases). The CDR3 loop spans 15 amino acids. Germline V CDR1 and CDR2: LNHNV, YYDKDF (reference sequence). Trimming removed 2 bases at V and 8 bases at J, with 15 bases between. Written as DNA, the CDR3 is TGTGCCACCAGCAGATCGGGACACGGGGACGAAAAACTGTTTTTT. This gives the protein CATSRSGHGDEKLFF.

The chain employs TRBV18 and TRBJ2-7, with TRBD1 identical over 7 bases. Germline loops: CDR1 KGHSH, CDR2 LQKENI. J was trimmed by 2 bases and V by 6 bases; bases with no gene match: 10. This CDR3 comprises 15 residues. Here the CDR3 reads CASSLYRGDTYEQYF. The CDR3 DNA is TGTGCCAGCTCGCTTTACAGGGGAGATACCTACGAGCAGTACTTC.

The chain employs TRBV25-1 and TRBJ2-7; no firm D call. The CDR3 is 13 amino acids. From germline, CDR1 is MGHDK and CDR2 SYGVNS. Trimming shortened V by 2 bases and J by 7 bases, and 12 bases separated the two germline ends. CDR3 amino acids: CASSEGWSGEQYF. CDR3 sequence (DNA): TGTGCCAGCAGTGAAGGGTGGAGTGGGGAGCAGTACTTC.

The rearrangement joins TRBV6-1 to TRBJ2-7; TRBD1 matches at 11 bases. The V and J ends lost 5 bases and 4 bases, in that order; junction bases with no gene match: 4. The CDR3 totals 14 residues. Germline V gene lookup returns CDR1 MNHNS and CDR2 SASEGT. The CDR3 is CASSLRDRGYEQYF. The CDR3 nucleotides read TGTGCCAGCAGTCTCCGGGACAGGGGGTACGAGCAGTACTTC.

The chain uses TRBV28 and TRBJ2-3, with 9 bases that match TRBD2. The germline V gene has CDR1 MDHEN and CDR2 SYDVKM. The length of the CDR3 is 15 residues. Unmatched junction bases numbered 8, after V lost 6 bases and J lost 4 bases. The CDR3 spells CASRSSGRFADTQYF. The CDR3 DNA reads as TGTGCCAGCAGAAGCAGCGGGAGGTTCGCAGATACGCAGTATTTT.

The rearrangement uses TRBV25-1 and TRBJ1-2; D gene unclear. Trimming left V 5 bases short and J 0 bases short, with 19 bases between. The germline gives CDR1 MGHDK, CDR2 SYGVNS. This CDR3 is built from 17 residues. The CDR3 region has the DNA TGTGCCAGCAGTTCGGACCGAACGAAAGCGGCTAACTATGGCTACACCTTC. Its protein is CASSSDRTKAANYGYTF.

This chain joins TRBV27 and TRBJ2-3, with TRBD2 matching over 11 bases. This CDR3 is built from 18 residues. Germline V lookup: CDR1 MNHEY, CDR2 SMNVEV (reference sequence). V was clipped by 6 bases and J by 4 bases; unmatched bases: 15. CDR3 bases: TGTGCCAGCAGCTTAACTAGCGGGAGTTTGATAGTGGCAGATACGCAGTATTTT. It is translated as CASSLTSGSLIVADTQYF.